The 26 T cell receptor beta chains presented below share a single source sample, sequenced in a study of vaccination effects on CD4 cells after COVID-19. Sequenced by immunoSEQ multiplex PCR; TCRdb stores in-frame clones only, minus some. The profile covers approximately 30,000 clones, with 70% to 85% appearing a single time and around 28% taken by the ten largest. These TCRs' antigens remain unknown. ViraFEST assay sequencing came after antigen-specific CD4+ T cells were expanded with viral peptide pools. Following culture for around 10 days, CD4+ T cells were isolated. According to PCR results, the person was infected with SARS-CoV-2 between March and December 2020. Sequenced material: CD4+ T cells from PBMCs cultured with a peptide pool, taken before COVID-19 vaccination. Receptors were obtained from a human donor who had a prior SARS-CoV-2 infection.

The chain is built from TRBV18 and TRBJ2-2; D gene ambiguous. CDR1 and CDR2 from the germline V gene are KGHSH and LQKENI. V was clipped by 2 bases and J by 1 base, with 5 bases between them. The CDR3 runs 14 residues. The CDR3 protein is CASSPTGNTGELFF. Here the CDR3 DNA reads TGTGCCAGCTCACCAACGGGGAACACCGGGGAGCTGTTTTTT.

The chain recombines TRBV6-5 with TRBJ2-7; D is possibly TRBD1 or TRBD2 (6 bases each). This CDR3 contains 15 residues. Per germline, CDR1 MNHEY and CDR2 SVGAGI. Trimming shortened V by 6 bases and J by 2 bases, and 17 bases separated the two germline ends. CDR3 amino acids: CASREPPGAPYEQYF. The CDR3 DNA reads as TGTGCCAGCAGGGAGCCGCCGGGGGCGCCCTACGAGCAGTACTTC.

The V gene is TRBV30, the J gene TRBJ2-3; D remains unclear. V lost 2 bases and J 8 bases, leaving 8 bases between the germline ends. Germline V lookup: CDR1 GTSNPN, CDR2 SVGIG (reference sequence). The CDR3 covers 11 residues. The CDR3 is CAWSRPTTQYF. CDR3 nucleotide sequence: TGTGCCTGGAGTCGACCCACTACGCAGTATTTT. Based on the CDR3 plus reference TRBV30 and TRBJ2-3, the full variable domain is SQTIHQWPATLVQPVGSPLSLECTVEGTSNPNLYWYRQAAGRGLQLLFYSVGIGQISSEVPQNLSASRPQDRQFILSSKKLLLSDSGFYLCAWSRPTTQYFGPGTRLTVL.

CDR3: CASSGLRSYEQYF. CDR3 nucleotide sequence: TGTGCCAGCAGTGGCCTACGGTCCTACGAGCAGTACTTC. The chain employs TRBV25-1 and TRBJ2-7; the D is unclear. V gave up 4 bases and J gave up 1 base, with 8 bases separating them. This CDR3 comprises 13 residues. Germline V gene data show CDR1 as MGHDK and CDR2 as SYGVNS.

This clone appeared a few times. The gene calls are TRBV6-5 and TRBJ2-7, with D perhaps matching TRBD2 (6 bases). The germline gives CDR1 MNHEY, CDR2 SVGAGI. V lost 6 bases to trimming and J lost 7 bases, with 16 bases between them. The CDR3 consists of 13 residues. This CDR3 is CASSVRRGWEQYF. CDR3 nucleotide sequence: TGTGCCAGCAGCGTTAGACGGGGGTGGGAGCAGTACTTC.

The CDR3 nucleotides are TGTGCCAGCATGGCCAGCCCGAACACCGGGGAGCTGTTTTTT. It yields the protein CASMASPNTGELFF. The chain uses TRBV2 and TRBJ2-2, with D unclear. V lost 7 bases and J 0 bases, leaving 9 bases between the germline ends. The germline V gene has CDR1 SNHLY and CDR2 FYNNEI. This CDR3 comprises 14 residues.

This clone has a handful of counts. This chain connects TRBV10-3 to TRBJ2-2, with D possibly being TRBD2 (6 bases). From germline, CDR1 is ENHRY and CDR2 SYGVKD. The CDR3 totals 12 residues. V was clipped by 8 bases and J by 5 bases, with 9 bases between them. CDR3 protein: CAIGGNTGELFF. In DNA form, the CDR3 reads TGTGCCATCGGAGGGAATACCGGGGAGCTGTTTTTT.

This clone has just one count. The genes are TRBV7-6 and TRBJ1-3, with a possible D match to TRBD1 (5 bases). The V end lost 1 base, the J end lost 0 bases, and 10 bases lay between the germline ends. Germline V gives CDR1 SGHVS, CDR2 FNYEAQ. This CDR3 contains 16 residues. CDR3: CASSLDRPFSGNTIYF. The CDR3 DNA reads as TGTGCCAGCAGCTTAGACAGGCCATTCTCTGGAAACACCATATATTTT.

The chain is built from TRBV4-2 and TRBJ2-3; 11 nucleotides line up with TRBD1. The junction had 10 bases not matched to a gene; V was cut back by 3 bases and J by 5 bases. This CDR3 has 17 residues. CDR1 is LGHNA, CDR2 YNFKEQ, per germline. CDR3 sequence reads: CASSQMVGQGAIDTQYF. Written as DNA, the CDR3 is TGTGCCAGCAGCCAGATGGTCGGACAGGGGGCAATAGATACGCAGTATTTT.

The rearrangement uses TRBV30 and TRBJ2-5; D is unresolved. The germline V gene has CDR1 GTSNPN and CDR2 SVGIG (reference sequence). Trimming cost V 1 base and J 5 bases, with 20 bases left between them. The CDR3 loop spans 16 amino acids. CDR3 sequence (DNA): TGTGCCTGGAGTGACCCCCGGGCTAGAACTTCCGAGACCCAGTACTTC. It encodes CAWSDPRARTSETQYF.

The gene calls are TRBV30 and TRBJ2-1; 10 bases line up with TRBD2. The CDR3 runs to 17 residues. Germline CDR1 and CDR2: GTSNPN and SVGIG (reference sequence). With V trimmed by 4 bases and J by 7 bases, 16 bases remained unmatched. CDR3 loop: CAWNRRASGRVRNEQFF. The CDR3 bases are TGTGCCTGGAACCGAAGGGCTAGCGGGAGAGTGAGGAATGAGCAGTTCTTC. Complete variable domain (other parts from reference TRBV30 and TRBJ2-1): SQTIHQWPATLVQPVGSPLSLECTVEGTSNPNLYWYRQAAGRGLQLLFYSVGIGQISSEVPQNLSASRPQDRQFILSSKKLLLSDSGFYLCAWNRRASGRVRNEQFFGPGTRLTVL.

J is TRBJ1-6 and V is TRBV28; the D is unclear. CDR1 is MDHEN, CDR2 SYDVKM, per germline. This CDR3 is built from 13 residues. Trimming removed 7 bases from V and 3 bases from J, with 7 bases in between. This chain's CDR3 is CASKGSYNSPLHF. CDR3 coding DNA: TGTGCCAGCAAAGGCAGCTATAATTCACCCCTCCACTTT.

A few counts support this clone. V and J are TRBV20-1 and TRBJ1-6, with a tentative D call TRBD1 (5 bases). Deletions cut 3 bases from V and 6 bases from J, with 18 bases between. The CDR3 has 16 amino acids. Germline V gene sequence: CDR1 DFQATT, CDR2 SNEGSKA (reference sequence). The CDR3 protein is CSASRSPRDFNSPLHF. In DNA form, the CDR3 reads TGCAGTGCTAGTCGGTCCCCCCGGGACTTTAATTCACCCCTCCACTTT.

This chain connects TRBV15 to TRBJ2-7, with 8 bases fitting TRBD2. The J segment lost 2 bases and the V segment lost 0 bases, leaving 3 bases of the junction unmatched. The CDR3 has 15 amino acids. Germline V gives CDR1 LNHNV, CDR2 YYDKDF (reference sequence). For the CDR3, the DNA is TGTGCCACCAGCAGAGATACTAGCGGAACCTACGAGCAGTACTTC. It encodes CATSRDTSGTYEQYF.

V gene TRBV9 combines with J gene TRBJ1-6; D possibly corresponds to TRBD1 (5 bases). The CDR3 has 15 residues. From germline, CDR1 is SGDLS and CDR2 YYNGEE. Trimming stripped 3 bases from V and 8 bases from J, with 15 bases between. DNA for the CDR3: TGTGCCAGCAGCGCAACAGGAGGCTTGGATTCACCCCTCCACTTT. Its protein product is CASSATGGLDSPLHF.

The V call is TRBV6-2 or TRBV6-3, the J call TRBJ1-6, with D unclear. Trimming pared 2 bases from V and 11 bases from J, leaving 10 bases between. Germline V gene sequence: CDR1 MNHEY, CDR2 SVGEGT. This CDR3 region has 13 residues. This CDR3 reads CASSYNAPPPLHF. Written as DNA, the CDR3 is TGTGCCAGCAGTTACAACGCGCCGCCACCCCTCCACTTT.

The CDR3 spells CASSPNPGRTEAFF. The DNA of the CDR3 is TGTGCCAGCAGCCCCAATCCGGGGCGGACTGAAGCTTTCTTT. The chain employs TRBV5-4 and TRBJ1-1; TRBD1 is a possible D gene (5 bases). This CDR3 has 14 amino acids. V lost 4 bases to trimming and J lost 5 bases, with 15 bases between them. Germline assignment: CDR1 SGHNT and CDR2 YYREEE (reference sequence).

The J gene is TRBJ1-2, the V gene TRBV4-2, with D maybe TRBD1 (6 bases). This CDR3 region has 18 residues. Trimming shortened V by 0 bases and J by 1 base, and 18 bases separated the two germline ends. Germline V gene data show CDR1 as LGHNA and CDR2 as YNFKEQ. The CDR3 protein is CASSQERPRTVYNYGYTF. The DNA of the CDR3 is TGTGCCAGCAGCCAAGAGCGGCCCCGGACAGTTTATAACTATGGCTACACCTTC.

This clone appeared a few times. The chain uses TRBV6-5 and TRBJ1-4; perhaps TRBD1 as D (6 bases). Germline V gene lookup returns CDR1 MNHEY and CDR2 SVGAGI. Trimming took 4 bases from V and 4 from J, leaving 10 bases between them. This CDR3 spans 14 amino acids. The CDR3 bases are TGTGCCAGCAGTTTTCAACAGGGTAATGAAAAACTGTTTTTT. Translation: CASSFQQGNEKLFF.

V usage is TRBV9 and J usage is TRBJ1-2; 8 nucleotides match TRBD1. The CDR3 runs to 18 residues. Trimming cost V 3 bases and J 5 bases; bases outside gene matches: 18. Per germline, CDR1 SGDLS and CDR2 YYNGEE. In DNA, the CDR3 is TGTGCCAGCAGCGCGATTGCGGGACAGGCGTCTCCACTATATGGCTACACCTTC. Protein product: CASSAIAGQASPLYGYTF. Full variable domain (outside the CDR3, taken from reference TRBV9 and TRBJ1-2): DSGVTQTPKHLITATGQRVTLRCSPRSGDLSVYWYQQSLDQGLQFLIQYYNGEERAKGNILERFSAQQFPDLHSELNLSSLELGDSALYFCASSAIAGQASPLYGYTFGSGTRLTVV.

This chain links TRBV6-6 with TRBJ1-1; D gene uncertain. Germline assignment: CDR1 MNHNY and CDR2 SVGAGI (reference sequence). Trimming removed 2 bases from V and 1 base from J, with 8 bases in between. The CDR3 totals 14 residues. The CDR3 DNA is TGTGCCAGCAGTTACCCAGCAGGGAACACTGAAGCTTTCTTT. Protein: CASSYPAGNTEAFF.

This clone was picked up a small number of times. The V gene is TRBV3-1 (or the pseudogene TRBV3-2), the J gene TRBJ2-5; maybe TRBD1 (5 bases). CDR1 is LGHDT and CDR2 is YNNKEL in the germline V gene (reference sequence). V was pared by 6 bases and J by 1 base, with 9 bases between. This CDR3 is built from 13 residues. The CDR3 DNA is TGTGCCAGCAGTCACAGGACCCAAGAGACCCAGTACTTC. Protein: CASSHRTQETQYF.

The V call is TRBV30, the J call TRBJ2-2, with D hard to call. CDR3 size: 13 residues. Trimming took off 0 bases at V and 7 bases at J, with 9 bases between the two ends. CDR1 and CDR2 (germline): GTSNPN, SVGIG (reference sequence). In DNA, the CDR3 is TGTGCCTGGAGTGTAAGAATAGGCGGGGAGCTGTTTTTT. Protein: CAWSVRIGGELFF.

This chain links TRBV19 with TRBJ2-7; D call uncertain. V was shortened by 3 bases and J by 0 bases, with 9 bases between the two germline ends. The germline V gene encodes CDR1 LNHDA and CDR2 SQIVND (reference sequence). The CDR3 runs 14 residues. CDR3 in amino acids: CASSISPHSYEQYF. CDR3 coding DNA: TGTGCCAGTAGTATTTCACCGCACTCCTACGAGCAGTACTTC. Full variable domain (missing parts from reference TRBV19 and TRBJ2-7): DGGITQSPKYLFRKEGQNVTLSCEQNLNHDAMYWYRQDPGQGLRLIYYSQIVNDFQKGDIAEGYSVSREKKESFPLTVTSAQKNPTAFYLCASSISPHSYEQYFGPGTRLTVT.

The V call is TRBV19, the J call TRBJ2-7; D is tentatively TRBD1 or TRBD2 (5 bases each). With 5 bases removed from V and 1 base from J, the gap between germline ends came to 15 bases. CDR1 and CDR2 from the germline V gene are LNHDA and SQIVND (reference sequence). There are 15 residues in the CDR3. CDR3 residues: CASSSTGTASYEQYF. The CDR3, as DNA: TGTGCCAGTAGTTCTACCGGGACCGCGTCCTACGAGCAGTACTTC.

The V and J genes are TRBV19 and TRBJ2-5; 8 nucleotides align to TRBD2. After removal of 5 bases from V and 2 bases from J, the junction contained 7 bases not matched to a gene. The CDR3 loop spans 15 amino acids. CDR1 and CDR2 from the germline V gene are LNHDA and SQIVND (reference sequence). This CDR3 is CASSSWVAGQETQYF. For the CDR3, the DNA is TGTGCCAGTAGTTCTTGGGTAGCGGGGCAAGAGACCCAGTACTTC.